This T cell receptor (beta chain) is drawn from a study of tumor-infiltrating lymphocytes in primary liver carcinoma. Across the whole study: Surgical resection treated primary liver carcinoma in the patients.

On this clonotype: A junction end diverges from the germline sequence, so it may reflect a read error.

Unsorted whole blood yielded the blood RNA, and germline DNA was also extracted. Synthesis of TCR beta cDNA was carried out from about 0.55 ug total RNA with a constant-region primer. Libraries for TCR beta were built through three nested multiplex PCR rounds, which together made up a slightly modified ARM-PCR procedure. Running roughly 10 cycles apiece, the first two PCR rounds relied on TRBV1-TRBV30 forward primers together with a C-beta reverse primer. TCRdb passed the multiplex PCR reads through MiXCR, listing each CDR3 protein once. The data hold about 200,000 distinct CDR3 sequences, with 65% observed a single time. There are 12 residues in the CDR3. Germline values: CDR1 MDHEN, CDR2 SYDVKM.

The TCR sequence derives from a woman aged 55-69 years with primary liver carcinoma and hepatitis B virus infection. The sequencing input was peripheral blood. The chain links TRBV28 to TRBJ2-5, with 7 positions matching TRBD1. As DNA, the CDR3 is TGTGCCAGTGGGACAGTCCAAGAGACTCAGTACTTC. Amino acid sequence: CASGTVQETQYF. The whole variable domain, remainder taken from reference TRBV28 and TRBJ2-5, is DVKVTQSSRYLVKRTGEKVFLECVQDMDHENMFWYRQDPGLGLRLIYFSYDVKMKEKGDIPEGYSVSREKKERFSLILESASTNQTSMYLCASGTVQETQYFGPGTRLLVL.